The present TCR beta chain was sequenced within a study of cytomegalovirus exposure and HLA in healthy donors (dated by TCRdb to the late 2010s). Background on the whole study: According to an earlier analysis of around 600 of the donors, about 179 million T cells yielded 90 million to 140 million unique TCR beta sequences and about 300 Gb of sequence data. Around 320 gigabases of sequencing data and approximately 85 million unique TCR sequences were included in an early release covering around 600 HLA-typed donors. Of the 300 to 500 genotyped donors, 75% to 85% were placed in the genetic ancestry cluster associated with self-reported Caucasian donors. The aim of the study was to test whether cataloging public T cell receptors could identify signatures of past pathogen exposure. The study used immunosequencing to profile the T cell repertoires of approximately 650 subjects and linked those repertoires to cytomegalovirus serostatus. In addition to the first cohort of 500 to 850 subjects, a separate validation cohort of some 120 different subjects was used. The study combined high-throughput TCR immunosequencing, statistical association of individual TCRs with disease status, and machine learning to predict cytomegalovirus infection status. A later analysis re-examined previously published TCR beta repertoires from more than 600 donors and added high-resolution HLA genotyping to investigate patterns of TCR occurrence. In the later analysis, no new phenotypic data were used to find candidate immune exposures; instead, reliance was placed on TCR beta sequences and their occurrence across donors. An earlier analysis of several hundred of the donors applied high-throughput TCR beta sequencing to assess whether each TCR beta V gene segment acted as functional or pseudogenic. Donor age, sex, ethnicity and CMV serostatus were collected together with the repertoire data. A later genetic analysis took genome-wide SNP genotypes for about three fifths of the roughly 700 donors and used that subset as a discovery cohort. All discovery cohort repertoires had been generated on a single sequencing platform. HLA typing included class I and class II loci at four-digit resolution. Typing coverage differed by locus: A, B, C, DRB1 and DQB1 were typed in roughly 620-630 donors, DQA1 in 522, DPA1 in nearly 610, and DPB1 in just under 480. Four to six DR-DQ haplotypes were handled as single units for association and clustering, since linkage in the cohort was strong. Among 300 to 500 genotyped donors of the cohort, an average of roughly 230,000 unique TCR beta nucleotide sequences was sequenced per donor, of which about 18% were non-productive.

In total, approximately 700 healthy bone marrow donors made up the cohort. At the time of sampling, every cohort member was nominally healthy, though immune exposures that went unrecorded were likely present. The donor tested CMV seropositive and was one of the 289 seropositive cohort members. Each donor provided a peripheral blood sample, and peripheral blood mononuclear cells were used for TCR beta sequencing. Genomic DNA was extracted from the blood cell samples with the Qiagen DNeasy Blood Extraction Kit. From the cysteine up to the phenylalanine, the CDR3 has a length of 16 residues. Of the read, only the CDR3 DNA is kept; its 48 bases are in frame from base 1. V is clipped by 1 base and J by 1 base, and the sequence between their germline boundaries is 12 bases long. Sequences SGDLS (CDR1) and YYNGEE (CDR2) are obtained from the germline V gene. Remarks on this clone: Its antigen is still unknown. Nothing much larger sits one base from this clone, and base qualities are not available.

Libraries were constructed by the immunoSEQ multiplex PCR assay. The multiplex PCR relied on a mix of 60 forward primers for TCR Vbeta segments and 13 reverse primers for TCR Jbeta segments. A multiplex PCR assay on genomic DNA amplified the CDR3 region of rearranged TCR beta genes. On the Illumina HiSeq System, the amplified TCR beta libraries were sequenced as 87-base-pair reads. In the paper's pipeline: A later analysis counted 65 million to 90 million unique TCR beta chains across the 690 or so repertoires, and roughly 9.9 million of these chains were shared by at least two donors. Raw reads were error-corrected and collapsed into unique sequences with a nearest-neighbor algorithm that merged closely related sequences to remove PCR and sequencing errors. Alignment of CDR3 sequences to IMGT reference sequences was used to assign V, D and J gene segments. For a sequence to be retained, a match of at least six nucleotides to both a V gene segment and a J gene segment was required. A rearrangement counted as productive if the CDR3 had no stop codons and remained in frame with V and J, and every other rearrangement counted as non-productive. CDR3 was defined by IMGT convention, running from the second conserved V-encoded cysteine to the conserved J-encoded phenylalanine. In an earlier analysis of approximately 590 of the donors, sequences lacking an unambiguous match to a single V gene segment were excluded. An earlier analysis of 587 of the donors classified V segments as functional when productive rearrangements were above 56.7% and as segregating when the standard deviation between donors was above 5%. To diagnose cytomegalovirus status from the catalog of TCR beta chain sequences, a statistical classification framework was built. A later analysis assigned V and J genes by comparing TCR nucleotide sequences with IMGT/GENE-DB human TR gene sequences. The TCRdist pipeline was used in a later analysis to assign CDR3 sequences and most-parsimonious VDJ recombination scenarios. A later analysis defined each TCR beta chain by its CDR3 amino acid sequence plus V-gene family, and excluded reads lacking a unique V-gene family. A later analysis removed several hundred highly shared, low-generation-probability nucleotide sequences to deal with suspected cross-contamination and a sequencing artifact. In a later analysis, a clonal expansion index for each public chain was calculated from normalized within-repertoire ranks of inferred template counts. In a later analysis, generation probabilities were computed using a VDJ recombination model fitted to out-of-frame rearrangements, and the results were checked against IGoR. In a later analysis, hypergeometric tests were used to score TCR-TCR, TCR-HLA and TCR-CMV co-occurrence, with a repertoire-size bias correction applied to TCR pairs. A later analysis estimated false discovery rates by permuting HLA or CMV assignments 20 times. In a later analysis, co-occurring TCRs were grouped with DBSCAN, and TCRdist sequence similarity was added when clustering was performed within HLA-allele-positive subsets. Repertoires with fewer than 30,000 or more than 120,000 public chains were left out of co-occurrence clustering, as were about 5 repertoires with anomalous nucleotide sharing. In its TCRdb copy, this immuneACCESS table keeps in-frame sequences only and misses some clones. Where compared with another copy, unresolved V genes explain less than half of these, and the others have no known cause. V, J and clone size are those of that table, while D and trimming were read from the DNA. Present in this sample are over 100,000 clones, about 79% of which were seen just once. Just under 3% of the sample is taken by the ten largest.

Overall results and qualifications from the work: In vitro tests confirmed that three of the cytomegalovirus-associated TCR beta chains recognize cytomegalovirus antigens. For the cohort, immune exposure information was limited to CMV serostatus. The cohort was sequenced for TCR beta chains only, and without alpha or paired-chain data the features that could be detected were limited. Linkage disequilibrium might explain the correlated functional status among segregating V segments, but an unknown experimental factor could not be ruled out. It was suggested by the authors that the approach could potentially be generalized to other disease states and immunological phenotypes. When HLA alleles, especially DR and DQ, strongly co-occurred, attributing TCR associations to individual alleles was difficult. A total of roughly 160 TCR beta chains were listed by the study as associated with cytomegalovirus. V-gene and J-gene trimming of TCR beta chains was associated with a missense DCLRE1C variant in a later genetic analysis, and the association was replicated in an independent cohort. An earlier analysis of 450 to 750 of the donors showed that most TCR beta V segments appeared in productive rearrangements either about 90% or about 30% of the time, which broadly matched IMGT annotations. In a later genetic analysis, fewer N-insertions in productive TCRs were reported among donors in an Asian-associated ancestry cluster than the 666-donor mean. While some public TCRs were present in many individuals, most TCR sequences turned up only very rarely across donors. In a later analysis, several top co-occurrence clusters were reported to appear linked to parvovirus B19, influenza, CMV and Epstein-Barr virus. In a later analysis, HLA-associated TCR beta chains showed more clonal expansion and lower generation probabilities than non-associated chains that were equally common. The 87-base-pair reads could not distinguish some IMGT-functional V segments, including TRBV6-2 and TRBV6-3, so those segments were excluded. Sequencing depth was assumed to be roughly uniform across donors in the presence/absence analyses, though that assumption may not hold. The classifier was reported to diagnose cytomegalovirus status with high specificity and sensitivity in both the original cohort and the validation cohort. A cluster of highly shared sequence variants was judged likely to be a technical artifact of the sequencing pipeline. According to a later analysis, most CMV-associated TCR beta chains appeared to be HLA-restricted, and the HLA associations seemed to be driven largely by CMV exposure. Because some donors lacked HLA typing at each locus, the association tests relied only on the typed subset. Because counts were too low, approximately 18 rarely observed V segments, including chromosome 9 orphons, were excluded from the earlier analysis of 587 of the donors. A further reported finding was that TCR beta sequences accurately predicted the HLA-A and HLA-B alleles for most subjects in the first cohort. At a false discovery rate of 0.05, a later analysis linked 15,000 to 20,000 TCR beta sequences to specific HLA alleles. In a later analysis, TCR association rates were found to vary across HLA loci, with the most associated TCRs seen for DRB1 alleles and the fewest for HLA-C alleles.

This clonotype originated in a woman between 18 and 29 years old in good health and CMV-seropositive. The chain is encoded by TRBV9 joined to TRBJ1-3, with TRBD1 as a weak D call on 5 bases. Specimen: PBMCs. The encoded CDR3 is CASSVLRVRSGNTIYF. The bases read TGTGCCAGCAGCGTACTCAGGGTAAGGTCTGGAAACACCATATATTTT.